The clone carrying this TCR beta chain was seen at least ten times. At one end the junction does not follow the germline gene, possibly because of a read error. CDR3 length equals 20 residues. Per the germline V gene, CDR1 is MNHEY and CDR2 is SVGEGT. This entry comes from a study of T-cell reconstitution after alpha-beta-depleted transplantation in children. TCRbeta library construction was performed incorporating unique molecular identifiers. One entry per CDR3 protein, called by TCRdb with MiXCR from the PCR reads. The sample shows about 200,000 distinct CDR3 sequences, about 15% of them seen only once.

This sequence joins TRBV6-2 or TRBV6-3 and TRBJ1-6, with D perhaps TRBD1 (5 bases). The TCR comes from a human donor who donated a stem cell graft to a child with acute lymphoblastic leukemia. This sample comprised PBMCs from the stem cell graft donor, obtained from the stem cell graft. The CDR3 DNA follows: TGTGCCAGCAGTAACTCTTTAGAAGGGCTAGGGACCTTCTATAATTCACCCCTCCACTTT. It translates to CASSNSLEGLGTFYNSPLHF.